This T cell receptor (beta chain) was retrieved from a study of T cell responses to AZD1222 COVID-19 vaccine. Study-wide results and limits: Spike-specific TCR depth and breadth grew after two AZD1222 doses.

The CDR3 spans 13 residues. V shed 0 bases and J shed 10 bases, with 9 bases lying between them. Germline CDR1 and CDR2: WSHSY and SAAADI. Comments on this clone: Its antigen is as yet unknown.

Repertoires were generated with immunoSEQ multiplex PCR, while TCRdb's copy carries only in-frame clones and drops some. Among fewer than 200,000 clones, approximately 90% were seen once, and the ten largest hold around 2.6%. This TCR was recovered from an adult in good health. This chain joins TRBV10-2 and TRBJ1-4; the D gene is possibly TRBD1 (5 bases). The specimen comprised peripheral blood, sampled on day 0 of AZD1222 vaccination. CDR3 region: CASSESGRGKLFF. CDR3 nucleotides: TGCGCCAGCAGTGAGTCCGGGAGGGGAAAACTGTTTTTT.